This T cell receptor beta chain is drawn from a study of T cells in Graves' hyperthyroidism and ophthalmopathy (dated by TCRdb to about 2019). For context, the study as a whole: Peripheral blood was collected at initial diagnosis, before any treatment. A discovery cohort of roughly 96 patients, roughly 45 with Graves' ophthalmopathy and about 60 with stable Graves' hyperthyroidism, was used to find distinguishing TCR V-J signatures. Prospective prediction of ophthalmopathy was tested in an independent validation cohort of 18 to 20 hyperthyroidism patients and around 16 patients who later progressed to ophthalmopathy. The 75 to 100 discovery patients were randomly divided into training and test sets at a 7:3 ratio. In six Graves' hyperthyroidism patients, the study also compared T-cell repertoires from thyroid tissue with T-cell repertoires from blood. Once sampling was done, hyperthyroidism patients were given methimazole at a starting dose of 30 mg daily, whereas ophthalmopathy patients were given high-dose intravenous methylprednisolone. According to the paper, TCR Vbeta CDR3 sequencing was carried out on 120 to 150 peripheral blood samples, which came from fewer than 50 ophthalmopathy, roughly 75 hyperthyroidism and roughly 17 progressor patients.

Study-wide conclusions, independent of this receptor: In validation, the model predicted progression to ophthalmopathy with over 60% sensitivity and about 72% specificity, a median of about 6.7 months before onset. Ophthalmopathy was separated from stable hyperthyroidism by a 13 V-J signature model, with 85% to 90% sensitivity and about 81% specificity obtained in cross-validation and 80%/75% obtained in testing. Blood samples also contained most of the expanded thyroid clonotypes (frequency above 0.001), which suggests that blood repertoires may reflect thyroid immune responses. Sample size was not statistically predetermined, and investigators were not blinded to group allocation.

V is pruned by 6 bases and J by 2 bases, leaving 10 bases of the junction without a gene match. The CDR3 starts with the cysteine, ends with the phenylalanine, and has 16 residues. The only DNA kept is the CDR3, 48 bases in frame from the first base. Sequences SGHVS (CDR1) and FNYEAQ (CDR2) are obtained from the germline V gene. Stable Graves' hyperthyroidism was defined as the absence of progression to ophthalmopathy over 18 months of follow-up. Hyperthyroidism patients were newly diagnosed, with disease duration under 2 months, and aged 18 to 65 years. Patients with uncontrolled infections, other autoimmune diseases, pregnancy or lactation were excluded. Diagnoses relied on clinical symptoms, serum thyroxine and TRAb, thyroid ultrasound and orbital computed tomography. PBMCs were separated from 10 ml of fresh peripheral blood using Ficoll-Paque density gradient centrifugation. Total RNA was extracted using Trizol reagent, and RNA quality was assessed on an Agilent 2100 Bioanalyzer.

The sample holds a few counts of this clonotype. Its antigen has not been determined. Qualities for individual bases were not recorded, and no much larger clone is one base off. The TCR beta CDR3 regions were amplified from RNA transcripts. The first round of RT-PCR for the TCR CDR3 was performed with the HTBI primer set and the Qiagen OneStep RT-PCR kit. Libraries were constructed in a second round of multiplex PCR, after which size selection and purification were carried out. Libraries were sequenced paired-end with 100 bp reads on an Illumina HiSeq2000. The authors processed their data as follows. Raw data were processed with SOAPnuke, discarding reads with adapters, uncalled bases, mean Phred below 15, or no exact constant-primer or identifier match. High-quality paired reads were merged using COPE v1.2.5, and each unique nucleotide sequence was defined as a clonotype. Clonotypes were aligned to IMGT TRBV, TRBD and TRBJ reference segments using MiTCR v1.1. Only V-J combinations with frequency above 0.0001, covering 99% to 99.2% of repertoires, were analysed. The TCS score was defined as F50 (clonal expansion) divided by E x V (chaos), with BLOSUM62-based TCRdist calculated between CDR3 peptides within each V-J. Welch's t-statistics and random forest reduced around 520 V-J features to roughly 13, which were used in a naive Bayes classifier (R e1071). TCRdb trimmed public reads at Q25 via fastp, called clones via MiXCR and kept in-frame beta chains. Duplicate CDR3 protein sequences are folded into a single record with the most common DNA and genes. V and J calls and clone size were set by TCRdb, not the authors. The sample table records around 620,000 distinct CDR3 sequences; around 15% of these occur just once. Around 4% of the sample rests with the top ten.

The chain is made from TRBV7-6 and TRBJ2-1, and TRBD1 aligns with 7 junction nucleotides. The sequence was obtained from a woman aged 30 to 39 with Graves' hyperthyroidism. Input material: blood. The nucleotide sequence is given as TGTGCCAGCAGGCCCCCGACAGGGCATCCCTACAATGAGCAGTTCTTC. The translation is CASRPPTGHPYNEQFF.